These 19 T cell receptor beta chains originate from one sample sequenced in a study of T cell responses to AZD1222 COVID-19 vaccine. Profiled with immunoSEQ multiplex PCR; TCRdb holds only in-frame clones, not every one. This repertoire shows about 150,000 clones, less than 90% found once; its top ten account for less than 3.5%. Sequencing used peripheral blood, obtained on day 0 of AZD1222 vaccination. These receptors were taken from an adult in good health.

The sample holds one count of this clone. J is TRBJ1-1 and V is TRBV18, with unresolved D. The CDR3 is 13 residues long. Germline assignment: CDR1 KGHSH and CDR2 LQKENI. Trimming shortened V by 1 base and J by 1 base, and 4 bases separated the two germline ends. CDR3 sequence reads: CASSPRRNTEAFF. Written as DNA, the CDR3 is TGTGCCAGCTCACCACGAAGGAACACTGAAGCTTTCTTT.

The gene calls are TRBV4-1 and TRBJ2-7; 8 nucleotides line up with TRBD1. The CDR3 sequence is 17 residues long. The V gene end was trimmed by 4 bases and the J gene end by 3 bases; junction bases not matched to a gene: 14. Germline CDR1 is MGHRA and CDR2 is YSYEKL. The CDR3 bases are TGCGCCAGCAGCCCCCAATCGGTCCGGACAGGGAACTACGAGCAGTACTTC. Amino acids: CASSPQSVRTGNYEQYF.

Here the CDR3 reads CASSMVMAEETQYF. The DNA of the CDR3 is TGTGCCAGTAGTATGGTTATGGCGGAAGAGACCCAGTACTTC. The J gene is TRBJ2-5, the V gene TRBV19; D unresolved. CDR3 length equals 14 residues. Trimming took 3 bases from V and 3 from J, leaving 11 bases between them. The germline V gene has CDR1 LNHDA and CDR2 SQIVND (reference sequence).

The CDR3 spells CASSQTLAGGGLEQYF. The CDR3 nucleotides are TGCGCCAGCAGCCAAACGTTGGCGGGGGGGGGACTCGAGCAGTACTTC. This chain connects TRBV4-3 to TRBJ2-7; 9 bases line up with TRBD2. The CDR3 runs to 16 residues. The V and J ends lost 2 bases and 6 bases, in that order; junction bases with no gene match: 11. The germline V gene has CDR1 LGHNA and CDR2 YSLEER.

The chain employs TRBV5-5 and TRBJ2-3; D gene uncertain. V lost 1 base to trimming and J lost 0 bases, with 12 bases between them. Germline-derived CDR1 and CDR2 are SGHKS and YYEKEE (reference sequence). This CDR3 contains 16 residues. CDR3 in amino acids: CASSLPAFSSTDTQYF. The CDR3 bases are TGTGCCAGCAGCTTGCCAGCGTTCTCCAGCACAGATACGCAGTATTTT.

J is TRBJ1-2 and V is TRBV7-9; TRBD1 is a possible D gene (6 bases). This CDR3 spans 16 amino acids. Germline values: CDR1 SEHNR, CDR2 FQNEAQ (reference sequence). V gave up 5 bases and J gave up 2 bases, with 18 bases separating them. The CDR3 DNA reads TGTGCCAGCAGCCCTAGAAGGTGGGACATAAACTATGGCTACACCTTC. Its translation is CASSPRRWDINYGYTF. Based on the CDR3 plus reference TRBV7-9 and TRBJ1-2, the full variable domain is DTGVSQNPRHKITKRGQNVTFRCDPISEHNRLYWYRQTLGQGPEFLTYFQNEAQLEKSRLLSDRFSAERPKGSFSTLEIQRTEQGDSAMYLCASSPRRWDINYGYTFGSGTRLTVV.

V and J are TRBV5-4 and TRBJ2-7; 10 nucleotides align to TRBD1. Per the germline V gene, CDR1 is SGHNT and CDR2 is YYREEE (reference sequence). The CDR3 consists of 14 residues. V trimming: 3 bases; J trimming: 7 bases; junction bases outside the gene matches: 7. CDR3 bases: TGTGCCAGCAGCTCCGGGACAGGGGCGTGGGAGCAGTACTTC. As protein: CASSSGTGAWEQYF.

The rearrangement uses TRBV4-3 and TRBJ2-5, with D unclear. Trimming shortened V by 0 bases and J by 3 bases, and 5 bases separated the two germline ends. Germline loops: CDR1 LGHNA, CDR2 YSLEER. The CDR3 has 13 residues. The CDR3 DNA reads as TGCGCCAGCAGCCAAGATCTTAAAGAGACCCAGTACTTC. Translation: CASSQDLKETQYF.

This chain's CDR3 is CASSRTGREVYNEQFF. CDR3 sequence (DNA): TGTGCCAGCAGCAGAACCGGACGGGAAGTCTACAATGAGCAGTTCTTC. This rearrangement joins TRBV21-1 to TRBJ2-1; the D call TRBD2 from the table was never checked on the DNA. TRBV21-1 is deemed a pseudogene. The CDR3 is 16 residues long.

The V and J genes are TRBV19 and TRBJ2-2; TRBD1 might be the D (6 bases). The CDR3 sequence is 15 residues long. Germline assignment: CDR1 LNHDA and CDR2 SQIVND (reference sequence). V lost 3 bases to trimming and J lost 0 bases, with 8 bases between them. The CDR3 protein is CASSMTGANTGELFF. The CDR3 DNA follows: TGTGCCAGTAGTATGACAGGTGCGAACACCGGGGAGCTGTTTTTT. Drawing the rest from reference TRBV19 and TRBJ2-2, the complete variable domain is DGGITQSPKYLFRKEGQNVTLSCEQNLNHDAMYWYRQDPGQGLRLIYYSQIVNDFQKGDIAEGYSVSREKKESFPLTVTSAQKNPTAFYLCASSMTGANTGELFFGEGSRLTVL.

This chain links TRBV10-3 with TRBJ2-4, with D maybe TRBD2 (6 bases). This CDR3 region has 15 residues. V was pared by 2 bases and J by 0 bases, with 8 bases between. The germline V gene encodes CDR1 ENHRY and CDR2 SYGVKD. CDR3 in amino acids: CAISEQGLAKNIQYF. CDR3 in DNA: TGTGCCATCAGTGAGCAGGGACTAGCCAAAAACATTCAGTACTTC.

The chain recombines TRBV5-1 with TRBJ2-1, with TRBD2 as a possible D gene (6 bases). The ends were cut back, 4 bases at V and 3 bases at J, with 14 bases in the middle. Germline lookup yields CDR1 SGHRS and CDR2 YFSETQ. The CDR3 is 15 amino acids. The CDR3 spells CASSRGTSYYNEQFF. The CDR3 DNA reads as TGCGCCAGCAGCCGCGGGACTTCCTACTACAATGAGCAGTTCTTC.

The CDR3: CASSFGQYTEAFF. DNA for the CDR3: TGTGCCAGCAGCTTCGGCCAGTACACTGAAGCTTTCTTT. The rearrangement links TRBV7-8 to TRBJ1-1, with D hard to call. Germline-derived CDR1 and CDR2 are SGHVS and FQNEAQ. V lost 3 bases and J lost 3, with 8 bases in between. The CDR3 totals 13 residues.

CDR3 in DNA: TGTGCCAGCAGTTACTCGCGGCTCCTCGAGCAGTACTTC. Translating gives CASSYSRLLEQYF. The chain combines TRBV6-5 with TRBJ2-7; D is unclear. This CDR3 spans 13 amino acids. Germline CDR1 reads MNHEY; CDR2 reads SVGAGI. V shed 0 bases and J shed 6 bases, with 9 bases lying between them.

The rearrangement uses TRBV19 and TRBJ1-2; TRBD1 might be the D (6 bases). The germline gives CDR1 LNHDA, CDR2 SQIVND (reference sequence). The ends were cut back, 7 bases at V and 4 bases at J, with 13 bases in the middle. This CDR3 has 13 residues. The DNA for the CDR3 is TGTGCCAGTACCATCGGGGGGGCCTATGGCTACACCTTC. This gives the protein CASTIGGAYGYTF.

This clone was seen just once. The chain couples TRBV14 to TRBJ1-5; D not resolved. The CDR3 contains 13 residues. Looked up from germline, CDR1 is SGHDN and CDR2 is FVKESK. V was cut by 2 bases and J by 5 bases, with 7 bases left in between. CDR3 sequence: CASSQNRDQPQHF. CDR3 DNA sequence: TGTGCCAGCAGCCAAAATCGGGATCAGCCCCAGCATTTT.

The chain links TRBV27 to TRBJ1-1, with D maybe TRBD1 (6 bases). The V and J ends lost 4 bases and 1 base respectively, with 13 bases between them. This CDR3 is built from 15 residues. Germline CDR1 and CDR2: MNHEY and SMNVEV (reference sequence). Written as DNA, the CDR3 is TGTGCCAGCAGTTGGGGCACAGGGAGGAACACTGAAGCTTTCTTT. As protein: CASSWGTGRNTEAFF.

The chain uses TRBV11-2 and TRBJ2-3; 8 positions agree with TRBD1. The germline V gene encodes CDR1 SGHAT and CDR2 FQNNGV. The CDR3 extends over 17 amino acids. V dropped 1 base and J dropped 3; count of bases not matched to a gene: 9. This CDR3 is CASSLVGSTGGTDTQYF. The CDR3 nucleotides read TGTGCCAGCAGCTTAGTAGGCTCAACAGGGGGGACAGATACGCAGTATTTT.

The chain combines TRBV4-3 with TRBJ2-3; D not resolved. There are 14 residues in the CDR3. Trimming removed 0 bases from V and 1 base from J, with 5 bases in between. Germline lookup yields CDR1 LGHNA and CDR2 YSLEER. CDR3 in amino acids: CASSQDPRTDTQYF. The CDR3 coding sequence is TGCGCCAGCAGCCAAGATCCCCGCACAGATACGCAGTATTTT.